The 7 T cell receptor beta chains given below trace back to one sample, sequenced in a study of cytomegalovirus exposure and HLA in healthy donors. The PCR had 60 Vbeta and 13 Jbeta primers. Libraries were prepared by immunoSEQ multiplex PCR; TCRdb keeps only in-frame clonotypes and omits some of them. The data show about 150,000 clones, with around 9.7% seen just once and roughly 2% held by the top ten. Sequenced material: PBMCs. Every receptor here comes from a man over 45 in good health and CMV-seronegative.

The rearrangement uses TRBV2 and TRBJ2-2; D is unresolved. The CDR3 runs to 15 residues. Germline V gene data show CDR1 as SNHLY and CDR2 as FYNNEI. The V end lost 4 bases, the J end lost 0 bases, and 9 bases lay between the germline ends. This chain's CDR3 is CASSGYRPNTGELFF. The DNA for the CDR3 is TGTGCCAGCAGTGGGTACAGACCGAACACCGGGGAGCTGTTTTTT.

The chain has TRBV6-1 and TRBJ1-2; 7 positions match TRBD1. This CDR3 spans 14 amino acids. Germline assignment: CDR1 MNHNS and CDR2 SASEGT. V dropped 8 bases and J dropped 4; count of bases not matched to a gene: 10. CDR3 in amino acids: CASASRQGGYGYTF. The CDR3 DNA follows: TGTGCCAGCGCCTCTAGACAGGGCGGCTATGGCTACACCTTC.

This rearrangement joins TRBV5-5 to TRBJ2-7, with 8 nucleotides matching TRBD2. V trimming: 4 bases; J trimming: 1 base; junction bases outside the gene matches: 4. CDR3 size: 14 residues. Germline CDR1 and CDR2: SGHKS and YYEKEE (reference sequence). CDR3 nucleotides: TGTGCCAGCAGCGTTAGCGGGGATTCCTACGAGCAGTACTTC. Translation: CASSVSGDSYEQYF.

The CDR3 DNA sequence: TGTGCCAGCAGCCCGCGCGGGGGGTTAGGAGCTTTCTTT. It yields the protein CASSPRGGLGAFF. J is TRBJ1-1 and V is TRBV5-6; a possible D gene is TRBD1 (5 bases). The germline V gene encodes CDR1 SGHDT and CDR2 YYEEEE. The V end was cut by 4 bases, the J end by 10 bases, with 17 bases between. The CDR3 length is 13 residues.

J is TRBJ1-5 and V is TRBV6-5, with TRBD1 matching over 9 bases. CDR3 length equals 15 residues. V lost 5 bases and J lost 0; bases outside the gene matches: 2. Germline V lookup: CDR1 MNHEY, CDR2 SVGAGI. The CDR3 DNA follows: TGTGCCAGCAGTCTGACAGGGGGTAGCAATCAGCCCCAGCATTTT. It translates to CASSLTGGSNQPQHF.

The gene calls are TRBV10-2 and TRBJ1-1; no definite D call. The CDR3 runs 14 residues. The germline V gene encodes CDR1 WSHSY and CDR2 SAAADI. The germline V and J ends were trimmed by 6 bases and 0 bases, with 11 bases remaining between them. The CDR3 loop reads CASRPGGVNTEAFF. The CDR3 DNA sequence: TGCGCCAGCAGGCCGGGCGGGGTGAACACTGAAGCTTTCTTT.

The chain links TRBV30 to TRBJ2-3, with 9 bases identical to TRBD1. With 5 bases clipped from V and 2 bases from J, the junction kept 5 bases outside the gene matches. CDR3 length: 14 amino acids. Germline CDR1 reads GTSNPN; CDR2 reads SVGIG (reference sequence). The CDR3: CAWDRGTNTDTQYF. CDR3 DNA: TGTGCCTGGGACAGGGGGACCAACACAGATACGCAGTATTTT.